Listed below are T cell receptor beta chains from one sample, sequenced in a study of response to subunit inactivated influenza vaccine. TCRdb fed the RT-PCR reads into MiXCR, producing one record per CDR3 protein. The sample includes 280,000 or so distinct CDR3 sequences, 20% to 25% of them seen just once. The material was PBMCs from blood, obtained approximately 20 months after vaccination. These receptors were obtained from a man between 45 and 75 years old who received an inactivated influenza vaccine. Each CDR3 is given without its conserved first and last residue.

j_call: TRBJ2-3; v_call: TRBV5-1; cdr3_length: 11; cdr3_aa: ATGAGDTDTQY
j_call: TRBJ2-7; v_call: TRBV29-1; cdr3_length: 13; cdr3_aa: SVEGLPGSSYEQY
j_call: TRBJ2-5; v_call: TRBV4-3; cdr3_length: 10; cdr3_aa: ASSQDRQTQY
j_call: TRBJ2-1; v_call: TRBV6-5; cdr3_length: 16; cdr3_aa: ASSYESSLLASHNEQF
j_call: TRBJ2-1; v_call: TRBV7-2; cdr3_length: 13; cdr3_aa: ASTDGLKPYNEQF
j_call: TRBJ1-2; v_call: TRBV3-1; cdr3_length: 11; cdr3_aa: ASQPSIRGGYT
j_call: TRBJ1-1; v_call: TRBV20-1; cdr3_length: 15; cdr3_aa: SARWRGQGARFTEAF
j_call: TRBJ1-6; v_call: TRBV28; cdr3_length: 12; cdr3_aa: ASSFIPGNSPLH
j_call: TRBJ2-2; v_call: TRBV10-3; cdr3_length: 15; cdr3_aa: AISETWDRAATGELF
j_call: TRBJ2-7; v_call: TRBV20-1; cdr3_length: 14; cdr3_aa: SARVNHRERGYEQY
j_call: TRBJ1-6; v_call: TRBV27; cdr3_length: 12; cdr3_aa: AIRSGPLGSPLH
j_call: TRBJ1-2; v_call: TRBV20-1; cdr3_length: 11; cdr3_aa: SARPGFDYAYT
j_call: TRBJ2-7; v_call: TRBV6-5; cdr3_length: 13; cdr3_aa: ASSYSGVGLFEQY
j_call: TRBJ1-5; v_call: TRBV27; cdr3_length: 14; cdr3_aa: ASSTVGTASNQPQH
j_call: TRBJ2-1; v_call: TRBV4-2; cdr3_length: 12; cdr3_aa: ASSQGLAEYEQF
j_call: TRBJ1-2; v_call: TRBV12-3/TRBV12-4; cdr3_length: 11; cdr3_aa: ASSRGRIYGYT
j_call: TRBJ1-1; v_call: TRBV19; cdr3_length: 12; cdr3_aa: ASSSSGYGTEAF
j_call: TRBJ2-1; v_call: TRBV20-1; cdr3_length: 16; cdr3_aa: SAPEGLRGGFSYNEQF
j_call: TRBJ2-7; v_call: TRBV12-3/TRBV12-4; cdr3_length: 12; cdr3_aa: ASSLKQGIHEQY
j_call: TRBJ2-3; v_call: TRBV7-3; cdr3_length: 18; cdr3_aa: ASSLIFGVPGPTSPDTQY
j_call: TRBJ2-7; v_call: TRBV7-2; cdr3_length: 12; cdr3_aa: ASTTSGASYEQY
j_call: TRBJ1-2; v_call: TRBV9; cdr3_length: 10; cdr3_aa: ASSESVYGYT
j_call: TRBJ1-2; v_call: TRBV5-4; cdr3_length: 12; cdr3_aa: ASSFKAGHYGYT
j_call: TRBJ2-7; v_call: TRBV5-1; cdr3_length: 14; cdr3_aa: ASSGGLADSSYEQY
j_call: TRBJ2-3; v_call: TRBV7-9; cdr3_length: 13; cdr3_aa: ASSPGLAGGDTQY
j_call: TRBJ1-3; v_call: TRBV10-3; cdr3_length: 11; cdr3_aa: AISESDRNTIY
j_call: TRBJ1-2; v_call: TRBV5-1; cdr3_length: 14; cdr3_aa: ASSLFFEDSVYGYT
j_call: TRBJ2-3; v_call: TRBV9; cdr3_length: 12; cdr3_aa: ASSPRTDTDTQY
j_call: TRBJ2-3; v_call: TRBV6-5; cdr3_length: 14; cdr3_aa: ASSYRTSGYTDTQY
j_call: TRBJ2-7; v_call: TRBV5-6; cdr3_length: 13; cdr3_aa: ASSLPDKVGLEQY
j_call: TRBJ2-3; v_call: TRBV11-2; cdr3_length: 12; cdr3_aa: ASSPRDYTDTQY
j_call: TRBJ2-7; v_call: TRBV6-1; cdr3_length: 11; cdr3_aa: ASSSNTGGEQY
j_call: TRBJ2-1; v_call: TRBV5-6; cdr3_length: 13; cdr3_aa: ASSLPRGSYNEQF
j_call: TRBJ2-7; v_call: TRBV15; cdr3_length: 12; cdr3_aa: ATSRVAGYHEQY
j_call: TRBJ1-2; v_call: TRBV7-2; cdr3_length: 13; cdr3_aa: ASSIPPAGVYGYT
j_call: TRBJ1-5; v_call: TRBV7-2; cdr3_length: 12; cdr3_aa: ASSRGTVNQPQH
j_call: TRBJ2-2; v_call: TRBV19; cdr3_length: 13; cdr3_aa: ASKTGTGVVGELF
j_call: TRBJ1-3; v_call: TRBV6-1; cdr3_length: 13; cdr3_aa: ASSEPTGSGNTIY
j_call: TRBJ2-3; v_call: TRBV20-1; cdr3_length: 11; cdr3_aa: SADRAPTDTQY
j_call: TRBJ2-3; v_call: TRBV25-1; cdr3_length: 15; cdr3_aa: ASSEGRLAGGTDTQY
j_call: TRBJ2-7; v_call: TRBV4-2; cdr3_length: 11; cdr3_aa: ASSLKPSDEQY
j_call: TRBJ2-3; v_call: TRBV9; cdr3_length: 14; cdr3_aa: ASSASREGRTDTQY
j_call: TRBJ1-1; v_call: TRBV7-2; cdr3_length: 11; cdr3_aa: ACSLVLNTEAF
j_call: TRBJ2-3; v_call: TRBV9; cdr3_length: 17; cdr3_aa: ASSVDPTPGGTSTDTQY
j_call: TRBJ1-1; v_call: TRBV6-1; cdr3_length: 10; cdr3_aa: ASTGGSTEAF
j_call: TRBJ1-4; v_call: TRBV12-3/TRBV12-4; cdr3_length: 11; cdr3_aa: ASSFRNNEKLF
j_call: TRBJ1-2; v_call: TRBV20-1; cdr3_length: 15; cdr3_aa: SAANTGGGRINYGYT
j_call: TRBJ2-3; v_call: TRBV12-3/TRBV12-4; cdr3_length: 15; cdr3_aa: ASTDRRGRTGTDTQY
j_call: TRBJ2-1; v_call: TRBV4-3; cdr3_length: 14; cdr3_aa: ASSQESNGPYNEQF
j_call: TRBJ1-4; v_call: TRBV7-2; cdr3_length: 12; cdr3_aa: ASSSGLWGEKLF
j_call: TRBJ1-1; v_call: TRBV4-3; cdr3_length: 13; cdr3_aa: ASSQSRATNTEAF
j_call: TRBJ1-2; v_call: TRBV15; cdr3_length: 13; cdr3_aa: ATSREGQTRQGYT
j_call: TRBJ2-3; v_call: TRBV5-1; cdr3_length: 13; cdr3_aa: ASSLGTGRPDTQY
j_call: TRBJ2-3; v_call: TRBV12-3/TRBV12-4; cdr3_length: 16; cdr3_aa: ASSFRASGGLRTDTQY
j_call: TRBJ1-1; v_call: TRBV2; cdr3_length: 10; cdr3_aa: ASSSARASAF